This T cell receptor (beta chain) was observed in a study of cytomegalovirus exposure and HLA in healthy donors. Across the study: An early release of data contained roughly 90 million unique TCRs, which came from HLA-typed donors.

The PCR contained 60 Vbeta and 13 Jbeta primers. The method was immunoSEQ multiplex PCR; TCRdb's version includes in-frame clones alone and lacks a portion of them. The data show 190,000 or so clones, with about four fifths seen just once and more than 1.5% held by the top ten. Germline CDR1 is SGHTS and CDR2 is YDEGEE. V was pared by 4 bases and J by 1 base, with 11 bases between. The length of the CDR3 is 15 residues. Turning to this clone: Its antigen is not known.

Study-level findings and limits: A prior analysis recorded that most TCR beta V segments were productive about 87% or about 30% of the time. Upon later analysis, TCR association rates were observed to vary by HLA locus, being highest for DRB1 and lowest for HLA-C. Researchers catalogued over 150 TCR beta chains as cytomegalovirus-associated.

This clonotype originated in a girl aged 5 to 17 in good health and CMV-seropositive. Sequencing was performed on PBMCs. The rearrangement links TRBV5-8 to TRBJ2-2; D is perhaps TRBD2 (6 bases). The CDR3 region is CASSPEGLNTGELFF. CDR3 in DNA: TGTGCCAGCAGCCCGGAGGGGTTGAACACCGGGGAGCTGTTTTTT.